This entry lists 7 T cell receptor beta chains sequenced from one sample in a study of blood T cell repertoires in COVID-19. Using immunoSEQ multiplex PCR, the repertoire was profiled, and TCRdb retains in-frame clones only, with some absent. The data show over 250,000 clones, approximately 90% seen once. The sample comprised PBMCs or T cells enriched from blood (not recorded which). Receptors were obtained from a woman aged 55-70 years in a cohort exposed to, infected with or recovered from COVID-19 (not recorded which).

The chain links TRBV18 to TRBJ1-1, with 9 positions matching TRBD1. The germline V gene has CDR1 KGHSH and CDR2 LQKENI. The ends lost 3 bases at V and 9 bases at J; junction bases unmatched: 8. This CDR3 contains 14 residues. The chain's CDR3 is CASSPASTGGQAFF. Written as DNA, the CDR3 is TGTGCCAGCTCACCTGCCTCGACAGGGGGGCAAGCTTTCTTT.

The DNA of the CDR3 is TGTGCCAGCAGTGAAGGACAGGGGAGTTACTATGGCTACACCTTC. Amino acids: CASSEGQGSYYGYTF. V and J are TRBV2 and TRBJ1-2, with 8 bases aligning to TRBD1. From germline, CDR1 is SNHLY and CDR2 FYNNEI. CDR3 size: 15 residues. Unmatched junction bases numbered 4, after V lost 1 base and J lost 3 bases.

About this clone: Other DNA sequences in the sample encode the same CDR3. The chain is built from TRBV5-1 and TRBJ2-7, with D perhaps matching TRBD2 (6 bases). The CDR3 runs 14 residues. Germline loops: CDR1 SGHRS, CDR2 YFSETQ. V gave up 0 bases and J gave up 3 bases, with 10 bases separating them. In DNA, the CDR3 is TGCGCCAGCAGCTTGGACGGGGGTGGCTACGAGCAGTACTTC. Its protein product is CASSLDGGGYEQYF.

This chain links TRBV9 with TRBJ1-2; 7 nucleotides line up with TRBD1. V dropped 4 bases and J dropped 2; count of bases not matched to a gene: 2. The CDR3 contains 13 residues. Germline V lookup: CDR1 SGDLS, CDR2 YYNGEE. DNA of the CDR3: TGTGCCAGCAGCCCGGGACAGAACTATGGCTACACCTTC. Translating it yields CASSPGQNYGYTF.

This clone has just a few counts. The V call is TRBV24-1, the J call TRBJ2-5; 11 nucleotides align to TRBD2. This CDR3 spans 19 amino acids. Trimming cost V 2 bases and J 5 bases; bases outside gene matches: 15. CDR1 KGHDR and CDR2 SFDVKD come from the germline V gene. The CDR3 DNA sequence: TGTGCCACCAGTGATTCCGGGACGGGTCTAGCGGGAGGCGGGGAGACCCAGTACTTC. Its translation: CATSDSGTGLAGGGETQYF.

With respect to this clone: Because the CDR3 is missing its conserved closing phenylalanine or tryptophan, this is likely a read error. The DNA is left out, because the CDR3 cannot be placed on it with certainty; the CDR3 is given as TCRdb lists it. This chain links TRBV29-1 with TRBJ2-7; TRBD1, as called in the table, went unchecked against the DNA. From its first to its last residue, the CDR3 has 9 amino acids. Germline CDR1 and CDR2: SQVTM and ANQGSEA. CDR3 residues: CSVELAIPS.

The chain is built from TRBV3-1 (or the pseudogene TRBV3-2) and TRBJ1-4; 10 bases are shared with TRBD1. With 0 bases clipped from V and 6 bases from J, the junction kept 1 base outside the gene matches. The CDR3 length is 15 residues. Germline CDR1 LGHDT, CDR2 YNNKEL (reference sequence). CDR3 coding DNA: TGTGCCAGCAGCCAAGAAGGACAGGGGGATGAAAAACTGTTTTTT. Amino acid sequence: CASSQEGQGDEKLFF.